The clone carrying this T cell receptor (beta chain) occurred many times. No antigen is known for it. Two-round multiplex PCR amplified TCR beta CDR3 from genomic DNA. During first-round PCR, primers specific to each TRBV and TRBJ gene were used. In TCRdb, the multiplex PCR reads were re-called with MiXCR into one record per CDR3 protein. This sample yields about 32,000 distinct CDR3 sequences, of which around two fifths are seen a single time; 15% belongs to the top ten. The data derive from a study of prognosis after radiotherapy for stage I lung cancer. Study-wide results and caveats: A difference in TRBV and TRBJ gene usage was reportedly seen between patients with and without metastases.

The CDR3 is made up of 15 amino acids. Trimming stripped 1 base from V and 5 bases from J, with 14 bases between. Per germline, CDR1 SGHNT and CDR2 YENEEA. The TCR sequence derives from a donor at least 50 years old with non-small cell lung cancer. The sequenced sample was PBMCs, obtained before or after stereotactic body radiation therapy (not recorded which). The chain joins TRBV11-3 to TRBJ2-5; D is uncertain. This CDR3 is CASSLGSEWAETQYF. CDR3 in DNA: TGTGCCAGCAGCTTAGGGTCTGAGTGGGCGGAGACCCAGTACTTC.